Listed below are T cell receptor beta chains from one sample, sequenced in a study of technical replicates of blood from a handful of donors. TCRdb keeps only in-frame clones here, not all; method: immunoSEQ multiplex PCR. The sample yields some 47,000 clones, roughly 90% seen once. Input material: PBMCs. Receptors were obtained from a human donor in good health. Some clones in this sample may be carry-over from other donors' samples. CDR3s include the opening cysteine and the closing phenylalanine or tryptophan. A row's size may be missing; if present it is once, few, many or a size class.

clone size	J gene	V gene	CDR3 protein
-	TRBJ2-7	TRBV6-5	CASSFFVGGPKQYF
-	TRBJ1-3	TRBV7-2	CASASSSGNTIYF
-	TRBJ1-1	TRBV6-1	CASRQGLNTEAFF
-	TRBJ1-2	TRBV6-5	CASSYSWGGRYTF
once	TRBJ1-2	TRBV11-2	CASSETANNYGYTF
once	TRBJ1-1	TRBV7-9	CASSPGQRNTEAFF
-	TRBJ2-7	TRBV7-9	CASSLDRDRVGYEQYF
-	TRBJ1-1	TRBV6-5	CASSTSGGRTEAFF
-	TRBJ1-3	TRBV6-5	CASSYSGQGVDTIYF
-	TRBJ2-5	TRBV4-1	CASSQQSGGAGETQYF
-	TRBJ2-3	TRBV29-1	CSVEQTDTQYF
-	TRBJ1-6	TRBV19	CASSARDRGDSPLHF
-	TRBJ1-1	TRBV20-1	CSAPVRWEAFF
-	TRBJ2-6	TRBV6-1	CASSELTTGANVLTF
-	TRBJ1-1	TRBV2	CASSEYRVVTEAFF
-	TRBJ2-7	TRBV12-5	CASGLVNGEKYNSYEQYF
-	TRBJ1-1	TRBV18	CASSPFQNTEAFF
-	TRBJ1-6	TRBV2	CASSPEFNSPLHF
-	TRBJ1-2	TRBV28	CASSVTDYYGYTF
medium-sized	TRBJ2-1	TRBV30	CAWSWGGNEQFF
-	TRBJ2-2	TRBV7-2	CASSLNLGQLPTGELFF
-	TRBJ2-6	TRBV6-1	CASSEWLQVSSGANVLTF
-	TRBJ2-3	TRBV5-1	CASSLDRVGTDTQYF
once	TRBJ2-7	TRBV27	CASTYRRGYEQYF
-	TRBJ1-4	TRBV7-7	CASSLGRQGANEKLFF
medium-sized	TRBJ1-1	TRBV15	CATSRDRVALNTEAFF
-	TRBJ2-3	TRBV5-4	CASSPSTDTQYF
-	TRBJ2-7	TRBV25-1	CASSNYYEQYF
-	TRBJ1-5	TRBV2	CASSADLGPQHF
-	TRBJ2-1	TRBV10-3	CAISESGHYNEQFF
-	TRBJ1-3	TRBV6-5	CASKDSVSGNTIYF
once	TRBJ1-4	TRBV28	CASRSWADEKLFF
-	TRBJ2-5	TRBV4-2	CASSQEGGREAGETQYF
-	TRBJ2-7	TRBV7-8	CASSHSSGDLYEQYF
-	TRBJ2-7	TRBV5-1	CASSAGDRGYEQYF
once	TRBJ2-1	TRBV4-3	CASSQRTAPHEQFF
-	TRBJ2-3	TRBV5-1	CASSLSGGDTQYF
-	TRBJ1-2	TRBV2	CASSSGRVVRGYTF
-	TRBJ1-1	TRBV9	CASSVVYPGRLNTEAFF
-	TRBJ1-2	TRBV27	CASRSLGQGANYGYTF
-	TRBJ2-1	TRBV30	CAWTRPTSGRYGYNEQFF
-	TRBJ2-4	TRBV30	CAWSSSLGLAGIQYF
-	TRBJ2-1	TRBV29-1	CSVEGTSDYNEQFF
-	TRBJ2-5	TRBV11-2	CASSPATASETQYF
-	TRBJ2-7	TRBV18	CASSGRQGDNEQYF
-	TRBJ1-6	TRBV2	CASRIQVYSPLHF
-	TRBJ1-1	TRBV7-2	CASSPRGNTEAFF
-	TRBJ2-1	TRBV6-1	CASSERGLSSYNEQFF
-	TRBJ2-7	TRBV12-5	CASGLVLSGISYEQYF
-	TRBJ2-7	TRBV27	CASSGQGTYEQYF
-	TRBJ1-3	TRBV5-6	CASSATGTAGGNTIYF
-	TRBJ2-2	TRBV5-4	CASSLGTSGDLKAGELFF